Listed below are T cell receptor beta chains from one sample, sequenced in a study of T-cell reconstitution after alpha-beta-depleted transplantation in children. TCRdb fed the PCR reads into MiXCR, producing one record per CDR3 protein. The data contain approximately 91,000 distinct CDR3 sequences, 7.5% to 9.5% of them seen just once; the ten biggest clones take up 6.9%. Sequencing was performed on PBMCs from the stem cell graft donor, taken from the stem cell graft. Receptors originate from a human donor who donated a stem cell graft to a child with congenital amegakaryocytic thrombocytopenia. Both conserved end residues are part of each CDR3. The D gene is left open where the match is weak. Part of the rows lack a size; the others show once, few, many or a class for expanded clones.

J gene,D gene,clone size,V gene,CDR3 protein,CDR3 DNA
TRBJ1-2,NA,many,TRBV7-2,CASSLEIGSYGYTF,TGTGCCAGCAGCTTAGAAATTGGGAGCTATGGCTACACCTTC
TRBJ2-7,NA,many,TRBV7-2,CASSPIGTYEQYF,TGTGCCAGCAGCCCCATTGGAACCTACGAGCAGTACTTC
TRBJ2-3,NA,many,TRBV12-3/TRBV12-4,CASREGAADTQYF,TGTGCCAGTCGCGAAGGAGCGGCAGATACGCAGTATTTT
TRBJ2-2,NA,many,TRBV12-3/TRBV12-4,CASSSLMTGELFF,TGTGCCAGCAGTTCTTTGATGACCGGGGAGCTGTTTTTT
TRBJ1-4,NA,many,TRBV20-1,CSASRDPNLKEKLFF,TGCAGTGCAAGCAGGGATCCTAATTTAAAGGAAAAACTGTTTTTT
TRBJ2-1,NA,many,TRBV7-2,CASSPPSSYNEQFF,TGTGCCAGCAGCCCCCCTTCCTCCTACAATGAGCAGTTCTTC
TRBJ1-4,TRBD1,many,TRBV11-2,CASSQTGNEKLFF,TGTGCCAGCAGCCAGACAGGGAATGAAAAACTGTTTTTT
TRBJ2-5,NA,many,TRBV5-5,CASSQDWDETQYF,TGTGCCAGCAGCCAAGACTGGGATGAGACCCAGTACTTC
TRBJ2-2,NA,many,TRBV5-1,CASSFTGLTGELFF,TGCGCCAGCAGCTTTACAGGGTTAACCGGGGAGCTGTTTTTT
TRBJ1-2,TRBD1,many,TRBV12-3/TRBV12-4,CASSTHRGGGYTF,TGTGCCAGCAGTACCCACAGGGGAGGGGGCTACACCTTC
TRBJ1-2,NA,many,TRBV28,CASSHSPQAVYGYTF,TGTGCCAGCAGTCACAGCCCACAGGCTGTCTATGGCTACACCTTC
TRBJ2-5,NA,many,TRBV5-1,CASRGTGQETQYF,TGCGCCAGCAGAGGAACAGGCCAAGAGACCCAGTACTTC
TRBJ2-7,TRBD1,many,TRBV15,CATSTRTGSSYEQYF,TGTGCCACCAGCACAAGGACAGGGAGCTCCTACGAGCAGTACTTC
TRBJ1-1,NA,many,TRBV6-5,CASSYKGRTEAFF,TGTGCCAGCAGTTACAAGGGGAGGACTGAAGCTTTCTTT
TRBJ1-4,NA,many,TRBV5-5,CASSFGFLATNEKLFF,TGTGCCAGCAGCTTTGGGTTCCTTGCAACTAATGAAAAACTGTTTTTT
TRBJ2-7,NA,many,TRBV29-1,CSVAGPKGAYEQYF,TGCAGCGTTGCGGGACCGAAAGGAGCCTACGAGCAGTACTTC
TRBJ2-7,TRBD2,many,TRBV29-1,CSVSGTSSYEQYF,TGCAGCGTTAGCGGGACTAGCTCCTACGAGCAGTACTTC
TRBJ2-2,NA,many,TRBV11-3,CASSVASGELFF,TGTGCCAGCAGCGTAGCGTCCGGGGAGCTGTTTTTT
TRBJ2-1,TRBD2,many,TRBV24-1,CATSDRRASGSHEQFF,TGTGCCACCAGTGATCGTAGGGCTAGCGGGAGTCATGAGCAGTTCTTC
TRBJ2-3,NA,NA,TRBV20-1,CSASRLGGAQDTQYF,TGCAGTGCTAGTAGACTAGGGGGCGCACAAGATACGCAGTATTTT
TRBJ2-3,TRBD2,many,TRBV7-9,CASSLGSGVTSTDTQYF,TGTGCCAGCAGCTTGGGCAGCGGGGTCACTAGCACAGATACGCAGTATTTT
TRBJ2-1,TRBD2,many,TRBV29-1,CSVGASGGVHNEQFF,TGCAGCGTTGGGGCTAGCGGTGGGGTCCACAATGAGCAGTTCTTC
TRBJ2-2,NA,few,TRBV7-8,CASSFDNTGELFF,TGTGCCAGCAGCTTCGACAACACCGGGGAGCTGTTTTTT
TRBJ2-1,NA,many,TRBV20-1,CSAAPLLRVSYNEQFF,TGCAGTGCTGCCCCCTTGTTGCGGGTGTCCTACAATGAGCAGTTCTTC
TRBJ2-7,TRBD1,many,TRBV20-1,CSAREWDSSDHEQYF,TGCAGTGCTAGAGAATGGGACAGCTCTGACCACGAGCAGTACTTC
TRBJ2-3,TRBD2,many,TRBV25-1,CASSEKAGGPLIDTQYF,TGTGCCAGCAGTGAAAAAGCGGGGGGCCCCTTAATAGATACGCAGTATTTT
TRBJ1-2,NA,few,TRBV3-1,CASSHLILQGTANYGYTF,TGTGCCAGCAGCCACCTAATACTACAGGGTACGGCTAACTATGGCTACACCTTC
TRBJ2-5,NA,many,TRBV15,CATSRSSETQYF,TGTGCCACCAGCCGGAGTTCAGAGACCCAGTACTTC
TRBJ2-7,NA,many,TRBV5-1,CASSLAGGFEQYF,TGCGCCAGCAGCTTGGCCGGCGGGTTCGAGCAGTACTTC
TRBJ2-1,TRBD2,many,TRBV12-3/TRBV12-4,CASRSSGSSYNEQFF,TGTGCCAGCAGATCCAGCGGGAGCTCCTACAATGAGCAGTTCTTC
TRBJ2-7,NA,many,TRBV5-1,CASGLRDPYEQYF,TGCGCCAGCGGTCTACGGGATCCCTACGAGCAGTACTTC
TRBJ1-2,TRBD1,many,TRBV29-1,CSAPAGRGLYGYTF,TGCAGCGCCCCAGCGGGCAGGGGGCTCTATGGCTACACCTTC
TRBJ2-3,TRBD2,many,TRBV20-1,CSARDVSGAWLDTQYF,TGCAGTGCTAGAGATGTTAGCGGGGCCTGGTTAGATACGCAGTATTTT
TRBJ1-2,TRBD1,many,TRBV15,CATSRGQGGGGYTF,TGTGCCACCAGCAGAGGACAGGGAGGAGGAGGCTACACCTTC
TRBJ1-1,NA,many,TRBV2,CASSERPMNTEAFF,TGTGCCAGCAGCGAACGACCCATGAACACTGAAGCTTTCTTT
TRBJ1-1,NA,NA,TRBV4-1,CASSLKGSGSTEAFF,TGCGCCAGCAGCCTCAAAGGTTCAGGGTCCACTGAAGCTTTCTTT
TRBJ1-1,TRBD1,many,TRBV20-1,CSACSTGGKETEAFF,TGCAGTGCTTGTTCTACAGGGGGAAAAGAAACTGAAGCTTTCTTT
TRBJ2-3,NA,many,TRBV18,CASSPPYAADTQYF,TGTGCCAGCTCACCTCCGTACGCGGCAGATACGCAGTATTTT
TRBJ1-6,NA,many,TRBV2,CASRPSGLMNSPLHF,TGTGCCAGCAGACCCTCAGGGTTGATGAATTCACCCCTCCACTTT
TRBJ2-1,TRBD1,many,TRBV5-1,CASSPPEGTGANEQFF,TGCGCCAGCAGCCCGCCAGAAGGGACAGGGGCCAATGAGCAGTTCTTC
TRBJ2-1,NA,NA,TRBV29-1,CSVRTGHEQFF,TGCAGCGTGCGGACCGGCCATGAGCAGTTCTTC
TRBJ1-2,NA,many,TRBV4-1,CASSQRQELYGYTF,TGCGCCAGCAGCCAACGTCAGGAACTCTATGGCTACACCTTC
TRBJ2-4,NA,many,TRBV20-1,CSARDSGEAKNIQYF,TGCAGTGCTAGGGATAGCGGAGAAGCCAAAAACATTCAGTACTTC
TRBJ1-2,NA,many,TRBV20-1,CSATDSNYGYTF,TGCAGTGCTACGGACAGTAACTATGGCTACACCTTC
TRBJ1-1,TRBD1,many,TRBV20-1,CSARTGGAGRNTEAFF,TGCAGTGCTAGGACAGGGGGCGCCGGGAGGAACACTGAAGCTTTCTTT
TRBJ1-6,NA,many,TRBV12-3/TRBV12-4,CASSPRGGNSPLHF,TGTGCCAGCAGTCCACGCGGAGGCAATTCACCCCTCCACTTT
TRBJ2-5,NA,many,TRBV21-1,CASSSRGQEETQYF,TGTGCCAGCAGCAGCCGGGGACAAGAAGAGACCCAGTACTTC
TRBJ2-2,NA,many,TRBV10-3,CAISESILGEATGELFF,TGTGCCATCAGTGAGTCGATTCTAGGGGAAGCGACCGGGGAGCTGTTTTTT
TRBJ2-1,NA,many,TRBV7-8,CASSRIGGTNEQFF,TGTGCCAGCAGCCGGATAGGGGGGACCAATGAGCAGTTCTTC
TRBJ2-7,TRBD1,many,TRBV5-6,CASSLLAGGNSYEQYF,TGTGCCAGCAGCTTGCTGGCAGGGGGTAACTCCTACGAGCAGTACTTC
TRBJ1-2,TRBD1,many,TRBV7-2,CASSFDRAPPFTGYTF,TGTGCCAGCAGCTTCGACAGGGCCCCCCCTTTTACGGGCTACACCTTC
TRBJ2-1,NA,NA,TRBV18,CASSPVSYNEQFF,TGTGCCAGCTCACCCGTGAGCTACAATGAGCAGTTCTTC
TRBJ2-3,NA,many,TRBV7-2,CASSKLGTSTDTQYF,TGTGCCAGCAGCAAACTAGGGACTAGCACAGATACGCAGTATTTT
TRBJ1-3,NA,many,TRBV2,CASNTGFAGGNTIYF,TGTGCCAGCAACACAGGTTTCGCCGGTGGAAACACCATATATTTT